Listed below are T cell receptor beta chains from one sample, sequenced in a study of quantifying T cell responses using KT2 cells. TCRdb passed the UMI-ligation and nested PCR reads through MiXCR, listing each CDR3 protein once. Seen here are tens of thousands of distinct CDR3 sequences, under 7.5% observed once, and the top ten hold 15% to 19%. The sequenced material came from PBMCs spiked with cells of the T cell clone KT2. These receptors all stem from a human donor. Both conserved end residues are part of each CDR3. D genes are given only for firm matches. Expanded clones get a size class; other rows say once, few or many, or leave the size out.

v_gene,d_gene,j_gene,abundance,CDR3aa,CDR3nt
TRBV20-1,-,TRBJ2-7,-,CSARDDHEQYF,TGCAGTGCTAGAGACGACCACGAGCAGTACTTC
TRBV7-2,-,TRBJ2-5,few,CASSFQSGPETQYF,TGTGCCAGCAGCTTTCAATCGGGACCTGAGACCCAGTACTTC
TRBV7-9,-,TRBJ1-1,many,CASSLEQGMNTEAFF,TGTGCCAGCAGCTTAGAGCAGGGAATGAACACTGAAGCTTTCTTT
TRBV16,-,TRBJ1-4,many,CASSQLPLAPTNEKLFF,TGTGCCAGCAGCCAACTTCCCTTGGCTCCAACTAATGAAAAACTGTTTTTT
TRBV6-5,TRBD1,TRBJ1-1,many,CASSYSDRGTEAFF,TGTGCCAGCAGTTACTCGGACAGGGGCACTGAAGCTTTCTTT
TRBV2,-,TRBJ2-3,few,CASSETSITDTQYF,TGTGCCAGCAGTGAAACTAGCATCACAGATACGCAGTATTTT
TRBV6-5,-,TRBJ1-4,few,CASSLALSEKLFF,TGTGCCAGCAGTCTGGCCTTGTCTGAAAAACTGTTTTTT
TRBV6-5,-,TRBJ1-1,-,CASSYSTGSNTEAFF,TGTGCCAGCAGTTACTCGACAGGATCGAACACTGAAGCTTTCTTT
TRBV14,-,TRBJ2-7,many,CASSQWSREAGEQYF,TGTGCCAGCAGCCAATGGTCGCGGGAAGCGGGCGAGCAGTACTTC
TRBV4-2,-,TRBJ2-1,-,CASSPEVQGILYNEQFF,TGTGCCAGCAGCCCAGAGGTACAGGGAATATTATACAATGAGCAGTTCTTC
TRBV20-1,TRBD1,TRBJ2-3,many,CSALTGGTDTQYF,TGCAGTGCACTGACAGGGGGCACAGATACGCAGTATTTT
TRBV6-5,-,TRBJ1-1,many,CAGCAVMNTEAFF,TGTGCCGGCTGTGCGGTTATGAACACTGAAGCTTTCTTT
TRBV6-2/TRBV6-3,TRBD2,TRBJ2-7,few,CASMGRSGDSYEQYF,TGTGCCAGCATGGGGAGGAGCGGGGACTCCTACGAGCAGTACTTC
TRBV7-9,-,TRBJ1-1,-,CASSSYPNTEAFF,TGTGCCAGCAGCTCGTACCCGAACACTGAAGCTTTCTTT
TRBV20-1,-,TRBJ2-1,-,CSAEPSYAYNEQFF,TGCAGTGCTGAGCCTAGCTATGCCTACAATGAGCAGTTCTTC
TRBV4-1,-,TRBJ2-2,few,CASSPSSAERRSGELFF,TGCGCCAGCAGCCCCTCTTCAGCGGAACGAAGGTCCGGGGAGCTGTTTTTT
TRBV7-2,-,TRBJ1-1,many,CASSSYFRDTEAFF,TGTGCCAGCAGCTCCTATTTCCGGGACACTGAAGCTTTCTTT
TRBV20-1,TRBD1,TRBJ2-1,many,CSARAMDRAYNEQFF,TGCAGTGCTAGAGCAATGGACAGGGCCTACAATGAGCAGTTCTTC
TRBV5-4,-,TRBJ2-3,-,CASSLDVWGADTQYF,TGTGCCAGCAGCTTGGATGTTTGGGGAGCAGATACGCAGTATTTT
TRBV7-6,TRBD2,TRBJ2-1,-,CASSLFRPGGYNEQFF,TGTGCCAGCAGCTTATTCAGGCCGGGGGGCTACAATGAGCAGTTCTTC
TRBV5-1,TRBD2,TRBJ2-1,few,CASSLVASGGNEQFF,TGCGCCAGCAGCTTGGTGGCTAGCGGGGGCAATGAGCAGTTCTTC
TRBV7-9,TRBD2,TRBJ2-7,-,CASSSRLAGEDLYEQYF,TGTGCCAGCAGCTCGAGACTAGCGGGAGAGGATCTCTACGAGCAGTACTTC
TRBV5-1,-,TRBJ1-1,-,CASSFRVDTEAFF,TGCGCCAGCAGCTTCAGGGTTGACACTGAAGCTTTCTTT
TRBV20-1,-,TRBJ1-1,many,CSPGLSRGEAFF,TGCAGTCCGGGGCTCTCAAGGGGGGAAGCTTTCTTT
TRBV29-1,-,TRBJ1-1,many,CSVRALNTEAFF,TGCAGCGTTAGGGCCTTGAACACTGAAGCTTTCTTT
TRBV29-1,-,TRBJ2-3,few,CSVEAPGRRTQYF,TGCAGCGTTGAAGCCCCGGGCCGACGGACGCAGTATTTT
TRBV13,TRBD1,TRBJ2-1,many,CASREDRDEQFF,TGTGCCAGCAGGGAGGACAGGGATGAGCAGTTCTTC
TRBV10-3,-,TRBJ2-7,-,CAISEPSRGLGSYEQYF,TGTGCCATCAGTGAGCCATCCAGGGGTTTAGGCTCCTACGAGCAGTACTTC
TRBV20-1,TRBD1,TRBJ1-5,few,CSARTGFRPQHF,TGCAGTGCTAGGACAGGGTTCAGGCCCCAGCATTTT
TRBV19,-,TRBJ2-7,many,CASSINWEDSYEQYF,TGTGCCAGTAGTATAAACTGGGAAGATTCCTACGAGCAGTACTTC
TRBV2,TRBD1,TRBJ2-7,many,CASSLDRGSYEQYF,TGTGCCAGCAGTCTAGACAGGGGGTCCTACGAGCAGTACTTC
TRBV6-1,-,TRBJ1-5,-,CASKDLSSNQPQHF,TGTGCCAGCAAGGACCTGTCTAGCAATCAGCCCCAGCATTTT
TRBV6-2/TRBV6-3,-,TRBJ2-2,many,CASSYRDTGELFF,TGTGCCAGCAGTTACAGGGACACCGGGGAGCTGTTTTTT
TRBV4-1,-,TRBJ2-1,many,CASSQDGGWNNEQFF,TGCGCCAGCAGCCAAGATGGGGGGTGGAACAATGAGCAGTTCTTC
TRBV18,-,TRBJ1-1,few,CASSPQVGNTEAFF,TGTGCCAGCTCACCACAAGTAGGAAACACTGAAGCTTTCTTT
TRBV7-9,-,TRBJ2-1,few,CASSLGNYNEQFF,TGTGCCAGCAGCTTGGGGAACTACAATGAGCAGTTCTTC
TRBV20-1,TRBD1,TRBJ1-2,many,CSGWSQGDRNYGYTF,TGCAGTGGGTGGTCCCAGGGGGATCGTAACTATGGCTACACCTTC
TRBV20-1,-,TRBJ1-5,many,CSASARGGQPQHF,TGCAGTGCTTCTGCACGGGGTGGTCAGCCCCAGCATTTT
TRBV2,-,TRBJ2-1,few,CASSEERDEQFF,TGTGCCAGCAGTGAAGAGCGGGATGAGCAGTTCTTC
TRBV2,-,TRBJ1-6,many,CASRTGTGSNSPLHF,TGTGCCAGCAGAACCGGGACCGGGAGTAATTCACCCCTCCACTTT
TRBV29-1,TRBD1,TRBJ1-2,many,CSVYTGGKYGYTF,TGCAGCGTGTACACAGGGGGCAAGTATGGCTACACCTTC
TRBV29-1,TRBD2,TRBJ2-1,many,CSGGGGVNNEQFF,TGCAGCGGCGGGGGGGGAGTCAACAATGAGCAGTTCTTC
TRBV12-3/TRBV12-4,-,TRBJ1-6,many,CASSGGSGRTHSPLHF,TGTGCCAGCAGTGGGGGTTCAGGGAGGACCCATTCACCCCTCCACTTT
TRBV2,-,TRBJ2-5,few,CASSRDFQETQYF,TGTGCCAGCAGTCGGGACTTCCAAGAGACCCAGTACTTC
TRBV2,-,TRBJ2-5,many,CASRGATQWTQYF,TGTGCCAGCAGGGGGGCCACCCAGTGGACCCAGTACTTC
TRBV4-1,-,TRBJ2-3,-,CASSQELVDTQYF,TGCGCCAGCAGCCAAGAGCTAGTAGATACGCAGTATTTT
TRBV7-6,-,TRBJ2-4,-,CASSLISGQGNIQYF,TGTGCCAGCAGCTTAATAAGCGGACAAGGAAACATTCAGTACTTC
TRBV2,-,TRBJ2-3,-,CASSRSGLSTDTQYF,TGTGCCAGCAGTAGAAGCGGTCTTAGCACAGATACGCAGTATTTT
TRBV2,-,TRBJ2-2,-,CASIGQSNTGELFF,TGTGCCAGCATTGGACAGTCGAACACCGGGGAGCTGTTTTTT